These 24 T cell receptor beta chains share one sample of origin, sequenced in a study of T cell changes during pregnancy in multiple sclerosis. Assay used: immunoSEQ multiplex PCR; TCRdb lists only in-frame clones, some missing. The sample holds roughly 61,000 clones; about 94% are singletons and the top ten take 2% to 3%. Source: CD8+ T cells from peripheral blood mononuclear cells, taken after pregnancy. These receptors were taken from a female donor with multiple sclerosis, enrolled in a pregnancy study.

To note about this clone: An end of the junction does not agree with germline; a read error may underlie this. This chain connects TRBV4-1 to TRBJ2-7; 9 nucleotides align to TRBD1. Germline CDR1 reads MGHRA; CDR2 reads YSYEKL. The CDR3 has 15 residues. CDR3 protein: CASTQRTGEEYEQYF. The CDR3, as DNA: TGCGCCAGCACCCAAAGGACAGGGGAAGAATACGAGCAGTACTTC.

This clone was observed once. CDR3 DNA sequence: TGTGCAGAAGAAGGGGGAGGGGGGGCCAACGTCCTGACTTTC. This codes for CAEEGGGGANVLTF. The J gene is TRBJ2-6, the V gene TRBV5-4; TRBD2 is a possible D gene (7 bases). This CDR3 spans 14 amino acids. Germline CDR1 and CDR2: SGHNT and YYREEE (reference sequence).

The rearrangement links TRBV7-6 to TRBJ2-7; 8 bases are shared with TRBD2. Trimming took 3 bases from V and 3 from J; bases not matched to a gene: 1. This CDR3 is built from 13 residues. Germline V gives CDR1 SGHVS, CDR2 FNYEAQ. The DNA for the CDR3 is TGTGCCAGCAGCTTGACTAGCGTCTACGAGCAGTACTTC. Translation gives CASSLTSVYEQYF.

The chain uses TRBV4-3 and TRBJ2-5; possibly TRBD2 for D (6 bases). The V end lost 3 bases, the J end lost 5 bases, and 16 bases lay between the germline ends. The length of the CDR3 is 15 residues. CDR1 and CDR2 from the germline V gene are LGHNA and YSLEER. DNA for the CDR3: TGCGCCAGCAGCCAGTCTAGCGCCCCGGGGGAGACCCAGTACTTC. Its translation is CASSQSSAPGETQYF.

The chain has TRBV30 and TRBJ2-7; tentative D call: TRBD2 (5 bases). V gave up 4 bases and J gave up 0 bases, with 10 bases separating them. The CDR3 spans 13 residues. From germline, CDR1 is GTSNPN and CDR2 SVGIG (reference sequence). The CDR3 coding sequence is TGTGCCTGGATTGGAGGAAGCTCCTACGAGCAGTACTTC. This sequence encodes CAWIGGSSYEQYF.

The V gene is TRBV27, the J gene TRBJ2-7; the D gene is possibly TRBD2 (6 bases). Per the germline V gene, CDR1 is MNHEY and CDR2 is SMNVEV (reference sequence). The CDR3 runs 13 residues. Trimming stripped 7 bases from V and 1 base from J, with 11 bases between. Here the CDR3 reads CASTGSRSYEQYF. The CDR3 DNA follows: TGTGCCAGCACCGGGAGTCGATCCTACGAGCAGTACTTC.

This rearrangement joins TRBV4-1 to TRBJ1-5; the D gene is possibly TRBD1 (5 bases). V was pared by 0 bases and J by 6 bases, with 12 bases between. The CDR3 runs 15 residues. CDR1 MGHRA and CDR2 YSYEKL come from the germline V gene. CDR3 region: CASSQDRGIVQPQHF. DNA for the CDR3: TGCGCCAGCAGCCAAGATAGGGGTATCGTTCAGCCCCAGCATTTT.

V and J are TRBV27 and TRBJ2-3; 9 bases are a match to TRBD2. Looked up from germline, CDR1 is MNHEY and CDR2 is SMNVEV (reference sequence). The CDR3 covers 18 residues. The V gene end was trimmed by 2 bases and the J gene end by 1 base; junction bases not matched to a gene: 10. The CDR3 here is CASSLTLTSGVGTDTQYF. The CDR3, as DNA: TGTGCCAGCAGTTTAACCCTGACTAGCGGAGTTGGCACAGATACGCAGTATTTT.

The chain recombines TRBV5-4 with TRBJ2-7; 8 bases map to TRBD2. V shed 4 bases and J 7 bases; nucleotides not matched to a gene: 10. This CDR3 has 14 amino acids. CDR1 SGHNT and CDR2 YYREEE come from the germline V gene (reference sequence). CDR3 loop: CASSPGPGGREQYF. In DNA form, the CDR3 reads TGTGCCAGCAGCCCCGGTCCGGGAGGGCGAGAGCAGTACTTC.

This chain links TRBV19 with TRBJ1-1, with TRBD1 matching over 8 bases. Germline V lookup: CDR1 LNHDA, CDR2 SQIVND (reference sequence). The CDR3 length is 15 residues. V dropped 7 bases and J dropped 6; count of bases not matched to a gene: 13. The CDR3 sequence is CASIPGPGTGSEAFF. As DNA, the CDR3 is TGTGCCAGTATTCCGGGCCCGGGGACAGGTTCTGAAGCTTTCTTT.

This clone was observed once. CDR3 region: CASSFGGSSGANVLTF. The CDR3, as DNA: TGTGCCAGCAGCTTCGGCGGATCCTCTGGGGCCAACGTCCTGACTTTC. The chain has TRBV7-9 and TRBJ2-6; D gene ambiguous. The CDR3 runs 16 residues. V shed 3 bases and J shed 0 bases, with 9 bases lying between them. The germline gives CDR1 SEHNR, CDR2 FQNEAQ (reference sequence).

The CDR3, as DNA: TGTGCCAGTAGTGCCCAGACAGGGTACGAGCAGTACTTC. Protein sequence: CASSAQTGYEQYF. The chain is built from TRBV19 and TRBJ2-7; 7 bases are shared with TRBD1. The CDR3 has 13 residues. The germline gives CDR1 LNHDA, CDR2 SQIVND (reference sequence). V lost 5 bases and J lost 4; bases outside the gene matches: 5.

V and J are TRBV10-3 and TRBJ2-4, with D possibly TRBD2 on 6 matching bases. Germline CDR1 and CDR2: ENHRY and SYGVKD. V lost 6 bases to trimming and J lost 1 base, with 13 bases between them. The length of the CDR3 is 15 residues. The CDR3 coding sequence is TGTGCCATCAGCGGGAGTAGCGGCGCCAAAAACATTCAGTACTTC. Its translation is CAISGSSGAKNIQYF.

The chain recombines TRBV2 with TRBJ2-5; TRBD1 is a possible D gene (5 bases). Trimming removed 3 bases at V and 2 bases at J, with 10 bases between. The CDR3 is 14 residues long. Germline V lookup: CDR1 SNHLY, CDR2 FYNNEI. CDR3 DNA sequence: TGTGCCAGCAGTGATGCAGGGAAGCAAGAGACCCAGTACTTC. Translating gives CASSDAGKQETQYF.

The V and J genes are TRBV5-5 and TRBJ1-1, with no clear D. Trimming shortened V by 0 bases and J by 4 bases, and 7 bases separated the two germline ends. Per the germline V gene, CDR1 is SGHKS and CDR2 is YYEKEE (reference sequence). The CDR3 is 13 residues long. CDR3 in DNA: TGTGCCAGCAGCTTGGGACAAATCACTGAAGCTTTCTTT. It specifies CASSLGQITEAFF.

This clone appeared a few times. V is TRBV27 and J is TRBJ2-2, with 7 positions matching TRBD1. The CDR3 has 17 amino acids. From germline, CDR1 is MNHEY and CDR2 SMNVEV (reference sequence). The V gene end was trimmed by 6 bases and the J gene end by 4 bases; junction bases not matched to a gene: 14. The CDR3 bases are TGTGCCAGCAGCCCCCCCTTACGTCAGGGGGTCACCGGGGAGCTGTTTTTT. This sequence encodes CASSPPLRQGVTGELFF.

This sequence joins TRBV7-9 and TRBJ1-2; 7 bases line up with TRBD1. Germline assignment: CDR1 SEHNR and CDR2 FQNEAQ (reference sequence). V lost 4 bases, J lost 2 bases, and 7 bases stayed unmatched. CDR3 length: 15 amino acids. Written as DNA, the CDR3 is TGTGCCAGCAGCTACTTCGAGACAGGGAACTATGGCTACACCTTC. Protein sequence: CASSYFETGNYGYTF.

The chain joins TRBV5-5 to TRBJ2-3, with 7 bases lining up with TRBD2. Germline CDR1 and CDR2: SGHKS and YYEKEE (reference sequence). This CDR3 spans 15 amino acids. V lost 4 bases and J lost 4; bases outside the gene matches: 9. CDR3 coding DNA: TGTGCCAGCAGCCCCCGCGGGGGAGAGGCAGATACGCAGTATTTT. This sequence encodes CASSPRGGEADTQYF. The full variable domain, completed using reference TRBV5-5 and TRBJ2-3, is DAGVTQSPTHLIKTRGQQVTLRCSPISGHKSVSWYQQVLGQGPQFIFQYYEKEERGRGNFPDRFSARQFPNYSSELNVNALLLGDSALYLCASSPRGGEADTQYFGPGTRLTVL.

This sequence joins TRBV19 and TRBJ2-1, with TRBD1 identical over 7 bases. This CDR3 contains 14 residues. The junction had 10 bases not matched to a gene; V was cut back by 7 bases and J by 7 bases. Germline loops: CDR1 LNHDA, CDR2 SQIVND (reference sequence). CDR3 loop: CASTPLQGMNEQFF. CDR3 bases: TGTGCCAGTACCCCCCTACAGGGGATGAATGAGCAGTTCTTC.

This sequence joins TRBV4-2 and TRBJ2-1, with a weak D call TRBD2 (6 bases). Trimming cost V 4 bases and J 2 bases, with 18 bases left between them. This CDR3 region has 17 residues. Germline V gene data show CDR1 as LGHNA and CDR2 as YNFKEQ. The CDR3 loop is CASSRGLSGSTYNEQFF. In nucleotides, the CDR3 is TGTGCCAGCAGCCGAGGCCTCTCCGGGAGCACCTACAATGAGCAGTTCTTC.

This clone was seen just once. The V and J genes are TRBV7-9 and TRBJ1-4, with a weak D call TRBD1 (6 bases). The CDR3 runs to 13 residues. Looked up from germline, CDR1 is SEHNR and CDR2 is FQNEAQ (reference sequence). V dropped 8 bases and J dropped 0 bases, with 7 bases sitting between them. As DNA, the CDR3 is TGTGCCAGCCAGGGGTCAACTAATGAAAAACTGTTTTTT. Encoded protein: CASQGSTNEKLFF.

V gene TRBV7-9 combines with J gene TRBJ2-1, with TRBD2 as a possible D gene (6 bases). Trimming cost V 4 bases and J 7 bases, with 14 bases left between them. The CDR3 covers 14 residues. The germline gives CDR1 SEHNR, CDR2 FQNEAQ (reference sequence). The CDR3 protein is CASSSGLAKNEQFF. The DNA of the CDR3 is TGTGCCAGCAGCTCGGGACTGGCTAAGAATGAGCAGTTCTTC.

This chain's CDR3 is CASSFTGRRYTEAFF. CDR3 in DNA: TGTGCCAGCAGTTTCACAGGTAGGCGTTACACTGAAGCTTTCTTT. V usage is TRBV28 and J usage is TRBJ1-1; maybe TRBD1 (5 bases). V lost 3 bases and J 3 bases, leaving 14 bases between the germline ends. The CDR3 is 15 amino acids. Germline V gives CDR1 MDHEN, CDR2 SYDVKM.

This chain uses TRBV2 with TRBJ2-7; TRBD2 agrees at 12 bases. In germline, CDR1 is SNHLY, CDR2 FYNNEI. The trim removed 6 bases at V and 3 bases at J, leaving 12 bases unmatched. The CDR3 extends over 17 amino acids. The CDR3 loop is CASRDRLAGVVGYEQYF. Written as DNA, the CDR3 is TGTGCCAGCAGGGACCGACTAGCGGGAGTAGTAGGCTACGAGCAGTACTTC. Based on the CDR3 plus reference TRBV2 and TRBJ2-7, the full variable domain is EPEVTQTPSHQVTQMGQEVILRCVPISNHLYFYWYRQILGQKVEFLVSFYNNEISEKSEIFDDQFSVERPDGSNFTLKIRSTKLEDSAMYFCASRDRLAGVVGYEQYFGPGTRLTVT.